The 25 T cell receptor beta chains below come from one sample, sequenced in a study of blood T cells in healthy people across ages. A second about 6 to 12 cycle PCR used barcoded and J-beta primers. Using its own MiXCR run on the 5' RACE reads, TCRdb lists one record per CDR3 protein. This sample has fewer than 1,000,000 distinct CDR3 sequences, with roughly 46% found just once. What was sequenced was blood. Receptors originate from a man of 80 years or more in good health.

A remark on this clonotype: At one end, the junction sequence differs from germline, possibly due to a read error. This chain connects TRBV12-3 or TRBV12-4 to TRBJ2-1; 9 bases line up with TRBD1. The CDR3 has 15 amino acids. The CDR3: CASSTRDRGDNGQFF. CDR3 sequence (DNA): TGTGCCAGCAGTACCCGTGACAGGGGGGACAATGGGCAGTTCTTC.

The chain links TRBV3-1 to TRBJ2-7; D is unclear. V was cut by 1 base and J by 3 bases, with 10 bases left in between. Germline loops: CDR1 LGHDT, CDR2 YNNKEL (reference sequence). The CDR3 covers 14 residues. CDR3 protein: CASSQGPNNYEQYF. The CDR3 DNA reads as TGTGCCAGCAGCCAAGGTCCCAACAACTACGAGCAGTACTTC.

In this sample, this clonotype turned up many times. The V gene is TRBV7-2, the J gene TRBJ2-3, with 11 bases aligning to TRBD2. The CDR3 has 16 amino acids. V lost 5 bases and J lost 4; bases outside the gene matches: 8. Germline V lookup: CDR1 SGHTA, CDR2 FQGNSA. The CDR3 DNA reads TGTGCCAGCAGCCCGAGACTAGCGGGACTCCCAGATACGCAGTATTTT. Amino acids: CASSPRLAGLPDTQYF.

This clonotype was seen a few times. A much larger clone is a single base away; this may be a read error. This chain connects TRBV7-8 to TRBJ2-5; no definite D call. This CDR3 region has 15 residues. V was pared by 5 bases and J by 11 bases, with 24 bases between. Looked up from germline, CDR1 is SGHVS and CDR2 is FQNEAQ. CDR3 protein: CASSPRGNPANEQYF. The CDR3 nucleotides are TGTGCCAGCAGCCCCCGAGGCAATCCGGCCAATGAGCAGTACTTC. The variable domain in full, with the rest retrieved from reference TRBV7-8 and TRBJ2-5, is GAGVSQSPRYKVAKRGQDVALRCDPISGHVSLFWYQQALGQGPEFLTYFQNEAQLDKSGLPSDRFFAERPEGSVSTLKIQRTQQEDSAVYLCASSPRGNPANEQYFGPGTRLLVL.

The V call is TRBV20-1, the J call TRBJ2-2; D gene ambiguous. The CDR3 is 13 residues long. Germline CDR1 reads DFQATT; CDR2 reads SNEGSKA (reference sequence). The ends were cut back, 5 bases at V and 2 bases at J, with 9 bases in the middle. DNA for the CDR3: TGCAGTGCTGGGTGGTCAAACACCGGGGAGCTGTTTTTT. It is translated as CSAGWSNTGELFF.

V gene TRBV12-3 or TRBV12-4 combines with J gene TRBJ1-1; a weak D match, TRBD1 (5 bases). The CDR3 spans 14 residues. The V gene lost 2 bases and the J gene lost 0 bases, with 7 bases spanning the gap. The CDR3: CASSLRQLNTEAFF. The CDR3 region has the DNA TGTGCCAGCAGTTTAAGACAGTTGAACACTGAAGCTTTCTTT.

This clonotype has a handful of counts. The chain links TRBV13 to TRBJ2-3; TRBD2 agrees at 7 bases. Germline assignment: CDR1 PRHDT and CDR2 FYEKMQ (reference sequence). With 5 bases clipped from V and 5 bases from J, the junction kept 10 bases outside the gene matches. This CDR3 spans 15 amino acids. CDR3 loop: CASSPPLGGRDTQYF. The CDR3 DNA follows: TGTGCCAGCAGCCCCCCTCTGGGGGGGAGAGATACGCAGTATTTT.

This clonotype was observed a few times. V gene TRBV6-2 or TRBV6-3 combines with J gene TRBJ2-7; 8 bases map to TRBD1. This CDR3 is 20 amino acids long. The ends lost 3 bases at V and 0 bases at J; junction bases unmatched: 19. The germline gives CDR1 MNHEY, CDR2 SVGEGT. DNA for the CDR3: TGTGCCAGCAGTTATCCCTCACTAATTCGTCCGGGACAGGCCTCCTACGAGCAGTACTTC. It encodes CASSYPSLIRPGQASYEQYF.

As regards this clonotype: Since a much larger clone is just one base distant, this may be a read error. The chain couples TRBV7-9 to TRBJ2-7; D is unresolved. Germline values: CDR1 SEHNR, CDR2 FQNEAQ (reference sequence). The CDR3 runs 12 residues. The CDR3 loop is CASSVSSHEQYF. As DNA, the CDR3 is TGTGCCAGCAGCGTGAGCTCCCACGAGCAGTACTTC.

The chain uses TRBV5-1 and TRBJ2-7; D is perhaps TRBD1 (7 bases). Per the germline V gene, CDR1 is SGHRS and CDR2 is YFSETQ. The CDR3 consists of 13 residues. V was clipped by 2 bases and J by 5 bases, with 11 bases between them. The CDR3 loop reads CASSFQGEDEQYF. The CDR3 DNA reads TGCGCCAGCAGCTTTCAGGGGGAGGACGAGCAGTACTTC.

This clonotype was seen repeatedly, ten times or more. This rearrangement joins TRBV12-3 or TRBV12-4 to TRBJ2-3; D uncertain. The CDR3 runs 14 residues. Trimming left V 6 bases short and J 6 bases short, with 16 bases between. This chain's CDR3 is CASSPGNKADTQYF. CDR3 nucleotides: TGTGCCAGCAGCCCCGGTAACAAGGCGGATACGCAGTATTTT.

This rearrangement joins TRBV11-3 to TRBJ2-1, with D perhaps given as TRBD1 or TRBD2 (5 bases each). V was cut by 5 bases and J by 6 bases, with 14 bases left in between. Germline V CDR1 and CDR2: SGHNT, YENEEA. The CDR3 sequence is 14 residues long. The CDR3 sequence is CASSMDGTLNEQFF. CDR3 coding DNA: TGTGCCAGCAGCATGGACGGGACCCTCAATGAGCAGTTCTTC.

Comments on this clonotype: A read error may produce the germline difference seen at one junction end. This chain joins TRBV12-3 or TRBV12-4 and TRBJ1-5, with D maybe TRBD1 (5 bases). This CDR3 is 14 amino acids long. The CDR3 region has the DNA TGTGCCAGCCGTTTGTTGGGTGCAGGGCAGCCCCAGCATTTT. Translating gives CASRLLGAGQPQHF.

This clonotype was found a few times. The chain links TRBV3-1 to TRBJ2-1; D is undetermined. Germline V CDR1 and CDR2: LGHDT, YNNKEL (reference sequence). The CDR3 spans 14 residues. With 1 base removed from V and 9 bases from J, the gap between germline ends came to 13 bases. CDR3 in amino acids: CASSQGLRVGEQFF. The CDR3 DNA follows: TGTGCCAGCAGCCAAGGACTTCGGGTCGGTGAGCAGTTCTTC.

The chain joins TRBV29-1 to TRBJ2-5, with TRBD2 matching 15 bases. From germline, CDR1 is SQVTM and CDR2 ANQGSEA. Trimming cost V 4 bases and J 11 bases; bases outside gene matches: 14. The CDR3 extends over 16 amino acids. The CDR3 loop reads CSVGGLAGGVYNVQYF. In nucleotides, the CDR3 is TGCAGCGTTGGGGGACTAGCGGGAGGAGTTTACAATGTGCAGTACTTC.

V is TRBV27 and J is TRBJ2-3; D unclear. CDR1 and CDR2 from the germline V gene are MNHEY and SMNVEV (reference sequence). The V and J ends lost 0 bases and 7 bases respectively, with 5 bases between them. The CDR3 is made up of 12 amino acids. The CDR3 region has the DNA TGTGCCAGCAGTTTATCGGGATATACGCAGTATTTT. Its translation is CASSLSGYTQYF.

The genes are TRBV4-3 and TRBJ1-2; D call uncertain. Trimming cost V 0 bases and J 6 bases, with 8 bases left between them. The CDR3 is made up of 13 amino acids. Germline V CDR1 and CDR2: LGHNA, YSLEER. In nucleotides, the CDR3 is TGCGCCAGCAGCCAAGATGGGCCCCATGGCTACACCTTC. As protein: CASSQDGPHGYTF.

The chain recombines TRBV6-2 or TRBV6-3 with TRBJ2-3, with 7 bases lining up with TRBD2. Germline CDR1 is MNHEY and CDR2 is SVGEGT. After removal of 6 bases from V and 3 bases from J, the junction contained 15 bases not matched to a gene. CDR3 length: 17 residues. CDR3 region: CASSHTDFGGGTDTQYF. DNA for the CDR3: TGTGCCAGCAGCCACACGGATTTTGGCGGGGGTACAGATACGCAGTATTTT.

In this sample, this clonotype turned up a few times. This chain uses TRBV29-1 with TRBJ2-5; D not resolved. Judging by the DNA end, TRBJ2-7 fits better; the J call may be wrong. CDR1 and CDR2 from the germline V gene are SQVTM and ANQGSEA. This CDR3 has 11 residues. In DNA form, the CDR3 reads TGCAGCGTTGAGTCTTCGCACGAGCAGTACTTC. Its translation is CSVESSHEQYF.

This clonotype was detected a few times. The gene calls are TRBV5-1 and TRBJ2-1, with TRBD2 matching 12 bases. V lost 7 bases and J lost 8; bases outside the gene matches: 10. CDR1 and CDR2 from the germline V gene are SGHRS and YFSETQ. The CDR3 length is 15 residues. CDR3 sequence: CASSPETSGSYEQFF. DNA of the CDR3: TGCGCCAGCTCCCCTGAGACTAGCGGGAGCTATGAGCAGTTCTTC. Full variable domain (missing parts from reference TRBV5-1 and TRBJ2-1): KAGVTQTPRYLIKTRGQQVTLSCSPISGHRSVSWYQQTPGQGLQFLFEYFSETQRNKGNFPGRFSGRQFSNSRSEMNVSTLELGDSALYLCASSPETSGSYEQFFGPGTRLTVL.

DNA of the CDR3: TGCGCCAGCAGCTTGGTTAGCGGGTTCTACGAGCAGTACTTC. Residues: CASSLVSGFYEQYF. The V gene is TRBV5-1, the J gene TRBJ2-7; 7 bases are a match to TRBD2. Germline V lookup: CDR1 SGHRS, CDR2 YFSETQ. The CDR3 spans 14 residues. V trimming: 0 bases; J trimming: 3 bases; junction bases outside the gene matches: 3.

This chain uses TRBV4-2 with TRBJ2-4; D could derive from TRBD1 or TRBD2 (5 bases each). The CDR3 loop spans 17 amino acids. The germline V gene has CDR1 LGHNA and CDR2 YNFKEQ. Deletions cut 1 base from V and 0 bases from J, with 13 bases between. CDR3 in amino acids: CASSQGGGGLAKNIQYF. The DNA of the CDR3 is TGTGCCAGCAGCCAAGGGGGCGGCGGGCTAGCCAAAAACATTCAGTACTTC.

Concerning this clonotype: A much larger clone differs by one base, so this may be a read error. V gene TRBV20-1 combines with J gene TRBJ2-1; D is unclear. In germline, CDR1 is DFQATT, CDR2 SNEGSKA (reference sequence). The CDR3 has 13 amino acids. The CDR3 is CSAGDKIVLEQFF. The CDR3 DNA reads TGCAGTGCTGGAGATAAAATAGTACTTGAGCAGTTCTTC.

This clonotype came up a few times. The rearrangement uses TRBV6-6 and TRBJ1-2; tentatively, D is TRBD1 (5 bases). There are 13 residues in the CDR3. V was trimmed by 5 bases and J by 6 bases, leaving 13 bases between them. Germline lookup yields CDR1 MNHNY and CDR2 SVGAGI (reference sequence). CDR3 DNA sequence: TGTGCCAGCAGTAGACAGCTATTAGATGGCTACACCTTC. This gives the protein CASSRQLLDGYTF.

The chain joins TRBV15 to TRBJ1-5; TRBD1 aligns across 8 bases. The CDR3 spans 15 residues. The V and J ends lost 3 bases and 0 bases, in that order; junction bases with no gene match: 1. In germline, CDR1 is LNHNV, CDR2 YYDKDF (reference sequence). The CDR3 loop is CATSSDRGSNQPQHF. The CDR3 DNA reads as TGTGCCACCAGCAGCGACAGGGGTAGCAATCAGCCCCAGCATTTT.